This TCR beta chain was sequenced for a study of blood T cell repertoires in COVID-19. Study as a whole: The cDNA or gDNA used as material had been derived from T cells, B-cell-depleted T cells, or PBMCs.

Under the authors' procedure: Nucleated cell number was recorded as an estimate derived from reference gene primer amplification. This table comes from immunoSEQ multiplex PCR, and its TCRdb copy is limited to in-frame clones, with some not included. V and J calls and clone size follow that table, whereas D and trimming were derived from the DNA. The sample shows about 130,000 clones, roughly 86% of them seen only once. CDR3 length: 15 amino acids. V shed 7 bases, J shed 6 bases, and the junction held 12 bases outside the gene matches. Per the germline V gene, CDR1 is MNHEY and CDR2 is SMNVEV (reference sequence).

The J gene is TRBJ1-1, the V gene TRBV27, with TRBD1 identical over 9 bases. Sequences were obtained from peripheral blood. The TCR was taken from a woman aged 55-70 years with acute or convalescent COVID-19. Written as DNA, the CDR3 is TGTGCCAGCACCACTCCCTCCGGGACAGGGTCTGAAGCTTTCTTT. This codes for CASTTPSGTGSEAFF.